What follows are 10 T cell receptor beta chains derived from one specimen sequenced in a study of cytomegalovirus exposure and HLA in healthy donors. PCR involved 60 Vbeta and 13 Jbeta primers. Method: immunoSEQ multiplex PCR; TCRdb's copy keeps in-frame clones and lacks some. The data hold approximately 86,000 clones, with around 85% observed a single time. The sample taken for sequencing was PBMCs. These receptors were taken from a middle-aged man in good health and CMV-seropositive.

In the case of this clone: Germline and junction disagree at one end, which may indicate a read error. The chain couples TRBV7-7 to TRBJ2-5; D remains ambiguous. CDR1 is SSHAT, CDR2 FNYEAQ, per germline (reference sequence). There are 12 residues in the CDR3. The chain's CDR3 is CASSPESETQYF. In DNA form, the CDR3 reads TGTGCTAGCAGCCCGGAGAGTGAGACCCAGTACTTC.

The chain links TRBV19 to TRBJ1-3, with D possibly being TRBD1 (6 bases). V lost 6 bases to trimming and J lost 3 bases, with 12 bases between them. This CDR3 comprises 14 residues. Germline values: CDR1 LNHDA, CDR2 SQIVND (reference sequence). The CDR3 bases are TGTGCCAGTAGACCCACAGGGAGTGGAAACACCATATATTTT. This gives the protein CASRPTGSGNTIYF.

About this clone: The junction does not match germline at one end; this may be a read error. This chain uses TRBV7-7 with TRBJ2-6; D unclear. CDR3 length: 13 amino acids. CDR1 and CDR2 from the germline V gene are SSHAT and FNYEAQ (reference sequence). Here the CDR3 reads CASSQTGANVLTF. CDR3 in DNA: TGTGCTAGCAGCCAGACTGGGGCCAACGTCCTGACTTTC.

This sequence joins TRBV11-2 and TRBJ2-7, with 10 bases that match TRBD2. Germline-derived CDR1 and CDR2 are SGHAT and FQNNGV. This CDR3 region has 15 residues. V shed 5 bases and J 1 base; nucleotides not matched to a gene: 5. In nucleotides, the CDR3 is TGTGCCAGCAGCCCATATAGCGGGGGGTCCTACGAGCAGTACTTC. This codes for CASSPYSGGSYEQYF.

V is TRBV28 and J is TRBJ2-1, with 14 bases fitting TRBD2. This CDR3 is built from 17 residues. Germline assignment: CDR1 MDHEN and CDR2 SYDVKM. J was trimmed by 5 bases and V by 7 bases; bases with no gene match: 10. The CDR3 DNA is TGTGCCAGCATTGGGACTAGCGGGAGAGAGGGGCACAATGAGCAGTTCTTC. Translation: CASIGTSGREGHNEQFF.

A few counts support this clone. CDR3 residues: CARNLPNEQFF. CDR3 nucleotides: TGTGCCAGGAACCTACCCAATGAGCAGTTCTTC. The chain recombines TRBV21-1 with TRBJ2-1; TRBD2, as called in the table, went unchecked against the DNA. TRBV21-1 is recorded as a pseudogene. This CDR3 region has 11 residues.

The chain is built from TRBV10-1 and TRBJ2-5; the match to TRBD2 covers 8 bases. The J call is uncertain, as TRBJ2-7 better fits the DNA end. The germline gives CDR1 WNHNN, CDR2 SYGVQD (reference sequence). CDR3 length: 19 amino acids. The CDR3 DNA reads TGCGCCAGCAGTGAGTACCCGCGCGGTCGGCGGGGGGCATGGTACGAGCAGTACTTC. Translated, it gives CASSEYPRGRRGAWYEQYF.

The rearrangement links TRBV11-2 to TRBJ2-3; D perhaps matches TRBD2 (6 bases). The CDR3 has 15 residues. V was clipped by 3 bases and J by 3 bases, with 13 bases between them. CDR1 SGHAT and CDR2 FQNNGV come from the germline V gene. The CDR3 DNA is TGTGCCAGCAGCTTTGGTGGGGGGTTGACAGATACGCAGTATTTT. Encoded protein: CASSFGGGLTDTQYF. Full variable domain (outside the CDR3, taken from reference TRBV11-2 and TRBJ2-3): EAGVAQSPRYKIIEKRQSVAFWCNPISGHATLYWYQQILGQGPKLLIQFQNNGVVDDSQLPKDRFSAERLKGVDSTLKIQPAKLEDSAVYLCASSFGGGLTDTQYFGPGTRLTVL.

The J gene is TRBJ1-3, the V gene TRBV5-1; D gene ambiguous. Germline V CDR1 and CDR2: SGHRS, YFSETQ. The germline V and J ends were trimmed by 0 bases and 5 bases, with 9 bases remaining between them. The CDR3 sequence is 14 residues long. The CDR3 loop reads CASSLGSDRNTIYF. The CDR3, as DNA: TGCGCCAGCAGCTTGGGGTCAGACAGAAACACCATATATTTT.

V is TRBV28 and J is TRBJ2-2; D is unresolved. This CDR3 has 12 amino acids. Germline V gene sequence: CDR1 MDHEN, CDR2 SYDVKM. V was clipped by 6 bases and J by 6 bases, with 8 bases between them. The CDR3 DNA sequence: TGTGCCAGCAGCCTTAGTCCCGGGGAGCTGTTTTTT. Amino acid sequence: CASSLSPGELFF.